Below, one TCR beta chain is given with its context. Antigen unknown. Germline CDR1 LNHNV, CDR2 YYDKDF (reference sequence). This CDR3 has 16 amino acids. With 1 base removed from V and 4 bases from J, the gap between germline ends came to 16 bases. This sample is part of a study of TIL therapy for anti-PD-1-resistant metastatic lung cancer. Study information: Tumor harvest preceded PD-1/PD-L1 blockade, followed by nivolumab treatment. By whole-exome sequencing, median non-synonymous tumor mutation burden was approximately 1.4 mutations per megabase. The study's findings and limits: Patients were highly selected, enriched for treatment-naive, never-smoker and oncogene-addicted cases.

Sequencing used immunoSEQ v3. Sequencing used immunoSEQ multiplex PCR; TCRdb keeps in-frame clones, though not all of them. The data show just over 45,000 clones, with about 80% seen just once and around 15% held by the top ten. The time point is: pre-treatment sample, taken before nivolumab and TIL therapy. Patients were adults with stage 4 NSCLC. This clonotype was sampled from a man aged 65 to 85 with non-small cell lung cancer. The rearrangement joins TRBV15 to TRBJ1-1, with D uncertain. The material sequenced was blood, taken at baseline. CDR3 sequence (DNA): TGTGCCACCAGCAGAGGGGTCGGGAAATGGGGCACTGAAGCTTTCTTT. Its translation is CATSRGVGKWGTEAFF.